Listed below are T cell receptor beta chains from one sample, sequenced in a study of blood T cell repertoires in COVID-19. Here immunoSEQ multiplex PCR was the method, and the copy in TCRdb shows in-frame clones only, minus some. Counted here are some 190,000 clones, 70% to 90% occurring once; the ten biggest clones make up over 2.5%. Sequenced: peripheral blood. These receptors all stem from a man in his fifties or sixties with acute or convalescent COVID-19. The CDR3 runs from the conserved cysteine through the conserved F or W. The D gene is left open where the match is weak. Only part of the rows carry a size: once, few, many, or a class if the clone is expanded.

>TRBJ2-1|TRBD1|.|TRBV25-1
TGTGCCAGCAGGGGGACAGGTTTGAGTGAGCAGTTCTTC
CASRGTGLSEQFF
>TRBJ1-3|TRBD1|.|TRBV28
TGTGCCAGCAGCTCCAGGGACAGGTTTTTAAACACCATATATTTT
CASSSRDRFLNTIYF
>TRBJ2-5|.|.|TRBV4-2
TGTGCCAGCAGCCTTGCGGGCGACTTCGGAAAGACCCAGTACTTC
CASSLAGDFGKTQYF
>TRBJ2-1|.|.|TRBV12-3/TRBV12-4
TGTGCCAGCAGTTACCGGGTTGAGCAGTTCTTC
CASSYRVEQFF
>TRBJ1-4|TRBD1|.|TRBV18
TGTGCCAGCTCACCCGGGACAGGGGGTGGTGAAAAACTGTTTTTT
CASSPGTGGGEKLFF
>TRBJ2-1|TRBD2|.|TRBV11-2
TGTGCCAGCGGAGGACTAGCGGGAGTCAGCTCCTACAATGAGCAGTTCTTC
CASGGLAGVSSYNEQFF
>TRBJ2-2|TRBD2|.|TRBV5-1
TGCGCCAGCAGCTTGATCCGACTAGCGGATAGCAACACCGGGGAGCTGTTTTTT
CASSLIRLADSNTGELFF
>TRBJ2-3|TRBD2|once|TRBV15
TGTGCCACCTCCCGGGAGGGTGTTAGAACAGATACGCAGTATTTT
CATSREGVRTDTQYF
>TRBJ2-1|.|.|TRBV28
TGTGCCAGCCGGTTTGGGGGGGAGGGGGTCCCGATCTTC
CASRFGGEGVPIF
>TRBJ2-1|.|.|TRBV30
TGTGCCTGGACCAGAGGGTTCGGGAACAATGAGCAGTTCTTC
CAWTRGFGNNEQFF
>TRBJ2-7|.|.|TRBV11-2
TGTGCCAGCGGAAAAATGGAGCGGTACTCCTACGAGCAGTACTTC
CASGKMERYSYEQYF
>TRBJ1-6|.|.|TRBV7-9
TGTGCCAGCAGCCTTAGCTATTCACCCCTCCACTTT
CASSLSYSPLHF
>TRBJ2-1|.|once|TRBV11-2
TGTGCCAGCAGCTTAGGGCTAGCGCCGGGCAATGAGCAGTTCTTC
CASSLGLAPGNEQFF
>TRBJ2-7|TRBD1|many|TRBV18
TGTGCCAGCTCACCCGGGACAGGGGGGGTTCGGGAGCAGTACTTC
CASSPGTGGVREQYF